The next 15 T cell receptor beta chains were all read from a single sample in a study of cytomegalovirus exposure and HLA in healthy donors. Repertoires were generated with immunoSEQ multiplex PCR, while TCRdb's copy carries only in-frame clones and drops some. The sample records 250,000 to 400,000 clones, around 90% being singletons. Source material: PBMCs. These receptors all stem from a man under 40 in good health and CMV-seronegative.

V is TRBV7-9 and J is TRBJ2-5; D remains ambiguous. Germline lookup yields CDR1 SEHNR and CDR2 FQNEAQ (reference sequence). CDR3 length: 14 residues. Trimming took off 8 bases at V and 5 bases at J, with 18 bases between the two ends. CDR3 bases: TGTGCCAGCTGGGCCGGCCGCGTACTGGAGACCCAGTACTTC. This sequence encodes CASWAGRVLETQYF.

The rearrangement joins TRBV9 to TRBJ2-1, with D maybe TRBD2 (7 bases). CDR1 and CDR2 from the germline V gene are SGDLS and YYNGEE. The germline V and J ends were trimmed by 4 bases and 7 bases, with 18 bases remaining between them. The CDR3 has 15 amino acids. CDR3 sequence: CASSKTWGGRNEQFF. Written as DNA, the CDR3 is TGTGCCAGCAGCAAGACGTGGGGGGGCCGTAATGAGCAGTTCTTC.

This rearrangement joins TRBV7-8 to TRBJ1-5; D uncertain. With 0 bases removed from V and 7 bases from J, the gap between germline ends came to 10 bases. The CDR3 loop spans 14 amino acids. In germline, CDR1 is SGHVS, CDR2 FQNEAQ. DNA for the CDR3: TGTGCCAGCAGCTTAGCGCAGACGCGGCAGCCCCAGCATTTT. Protein: CASSLAQTRQPQHF.

This sequence joins TRBV6-5 and TRBJ1-1; D not resolved. CDR3 size: 13 residues. V shed 6 bases and J shed 1 base, with 9 bases lying between them. CDR1 is MNHEY and CDR2 is SVGAGI in the germline V gene. CDR3 coding DNA: TGTGCCAGCAGGACACAGAGGAACACTGAAGCTTTCTTT. It specifies CASRTQRNTEAFF.

This chain's CDR3 is CASSSRQGRHQPQHF. The CDR3 DNA sequence: TGTGCCAGCAGTTCCCGACAGGGGCGGCATCAGCCCCAGCATTTT. J is TRBJ1-5 and V is TRBV28; 8 bases line up with TRBD1. CDR3 size: 15 residues. Losses at the gene ends were 4 bases for V and 5 bases for J; bases not matched to a gene: 7. Germline V gene sequence: CDR1 MDHEN, CDR2 SYDVKM.

The chain employs TRBV6-5 and TRBJ1-1, with 10 bases identical to TRBD1. The germline CDR1 and CDR2 sequences are MNHEY and SVGAGI. The CDR3 length is 15 residues. V shed 6 bases, J shed 2 bases, and the junction held 6 bases outside the gene matches. The CDR3 sequence: CASSPGDRGNTEAFF. CDR3 bases: TGTGCCAGCAGCCCTGGGGACAGGGGTAACACTGAAGCTTTCTTT.

The chain recombines TRBV12-1 with TRBJ2-5; the table names TRBD2, a call not compared with the DNA. TRBV12-1 is a listed pseudogene. This CDR3 region has 18 residues. The CDR3 DNA reads as TGTGCCAGCAGTCCCCCGTGGGAACTAGCGGGGGAACAAGAGACCCAGTACTTC. It translates to CASSPPWELAGEQETQYF.

The chain recombines TRBV11-3 with TRBJ1-2; D gene unclear. This CDR3 is built from 12 residues. Germline CDR1 reads SGHNT; CDR2 reads YENEEA. V shed 3 bases and J shed 7 bases, with 9 bases lying between them. CDR3 coding DNA: TGTGCCAGCAGCTTTGGAGGCTCTGGCTACACCTTC. This codes for CASSFGGSGYTF.

The chain links TRBV11-2 to TRBJ1-6; D may be TRBD1 (6 bases). Trimming took off 4 bases at V and 8 bases at J, with 12 bases between the two ends. CDR3 length equals 14 residues. CDR1 is SGHAT, CDR2 FQNNGV, per germline. CDR3 region: CASSWGGWDSPLHF. The CDR3 DNA sequence: TGTGCCAGCAGCTGGGGGGGCTGGGATTCACCCCTCCACTTT.

The chain joins TRBV9 to TRBJ1-1; the D gene is possibly TRBD1 (6 bases). Germline V CDR1 and CDR2: SGDLS, YYNGEE. The CDR3 is 11 amino acids. The ends were cut back, 1 base at V and 11 bases at J, with 9 bases in the middle. CDR3 protein: CASSVTTGAFF. CDR3 bases: TGTGCCAGCAGCGTAACCACAGGGGCTTTCTTT.

The genes are TRBV4-1 and TRBJ1-5; 10 bases match TRBD1. The CDR3 sequence is 15 residues long. The V and J ends lost 3 bases and 5 bases, in that order; junction bases with no gene match: 4. Per the germline V gene, CDR1 is MGHRA and CDR2 is YSYEKL. CDR3 sequence (DNA): TGCGCCAGCAGCCACCGGGGGACAGGGGATCAGCCCCAGCATTTT. It codes for CASSHRGTGDQPQHF.

The chain joins TRBV7-6 to TRBJ1-3; possible D gene TRBD1, 5 bases. This CDR3 is 17 amino acids long. CDR1 SGHVS and CDR2 FNYEAQ come from the germline V gene. V was pared by 2 bases and J by 0 bases, with 14 bases between. CDR3 DNA sequence: TGTGCCAGCAGCTTATCCCCTTGGGGCAACTCTGGAAACACCATATATTTT. Translated, it gives CASSLSPWGNSGNTIYF.

The genes are TRBV27 and TRBJ1-5; TRBD1 aligns across 9 bases. Germline CDR1 reads MNHEY; CDR2 reads SMNVEV (reference sequence). The trim removed 6 bases at V and 4 bases at J, leaving 4 bases unmatched. The CDR3 runs to 14 residues. For the CDR3, the DNA is TGTGCCAGCAGCCCGGGACAGGGTAATCAGCCCCAGCATTTT. It codes for CASSPGQGNQPQHF.

V is TRBV5-1 and J is TRBJ1-1; D might be TRBD1 (5 bases). V shed 0 bases and J shed 1 base, with 13 bases lying between them. From germline, CDR1 is SGHRS and CDR2 YFSETQ. The CDR3 runs to 16 residues. CDR3 sequence reads: CASSLVAGRENTEAFF. CDR3 sequence (DNA): TGCGCCAGCAGCTTGGTTGCAGGGAGGGAGAACACTGAAGCTTTCTTT.

The V and J genes are TRBV6-1 and TRBJ1-2, with D unclear. The germline V and J ends were trimmed by 7 bases and 7 bases, with 22 bases remaining between them. This CDR3 is 15 amino acids long. From germline, CDR1 is MNHNS and CDR2 SASEGT. The CDR3 nucleotides are TGTGCCAGCACCATACAGACAAATCTCCTCTCTGGCTACACCTTC. This translates into CASTIQTNLLSGYTF.